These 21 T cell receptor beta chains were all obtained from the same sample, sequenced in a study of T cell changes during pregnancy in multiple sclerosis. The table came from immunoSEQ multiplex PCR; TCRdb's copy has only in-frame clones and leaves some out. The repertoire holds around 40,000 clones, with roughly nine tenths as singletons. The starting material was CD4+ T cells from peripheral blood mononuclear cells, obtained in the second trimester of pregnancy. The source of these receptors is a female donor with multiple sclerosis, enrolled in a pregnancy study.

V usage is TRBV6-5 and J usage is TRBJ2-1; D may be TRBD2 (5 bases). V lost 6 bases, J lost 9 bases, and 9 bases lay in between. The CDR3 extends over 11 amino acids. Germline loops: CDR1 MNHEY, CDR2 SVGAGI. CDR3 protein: CASRSGGEQFF. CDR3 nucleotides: TGTGCCAGCAGGTCCGGAGGTGAGCAGTTCTTC.

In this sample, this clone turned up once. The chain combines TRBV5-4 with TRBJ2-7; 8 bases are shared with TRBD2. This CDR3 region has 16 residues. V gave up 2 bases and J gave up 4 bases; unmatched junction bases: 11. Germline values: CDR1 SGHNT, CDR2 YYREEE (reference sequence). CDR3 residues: CASSFGGVRGEYEQYF. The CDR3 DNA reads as TGTGCCAGCAGCTTCGGGGGGGTCCGCGGTGAGTACGAGCAGTACTTC.

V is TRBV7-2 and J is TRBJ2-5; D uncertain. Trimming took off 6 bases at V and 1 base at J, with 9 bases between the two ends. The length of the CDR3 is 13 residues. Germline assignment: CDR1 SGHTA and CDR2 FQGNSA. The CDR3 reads CASSPQAQETQYF. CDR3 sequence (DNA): TGTGCCAGCAGTCCGCAGGCCCAAGAGACCCAGTACTTC.

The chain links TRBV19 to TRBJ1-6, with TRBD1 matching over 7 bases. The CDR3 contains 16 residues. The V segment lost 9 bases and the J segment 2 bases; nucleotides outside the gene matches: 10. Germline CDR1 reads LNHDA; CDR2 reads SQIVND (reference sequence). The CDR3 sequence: CASLAQTGTYNSPLHF. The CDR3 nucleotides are TGTGCCAGCTTGGCCCAGACAGGGACCTATAATTCACCCCTCCACTTT.

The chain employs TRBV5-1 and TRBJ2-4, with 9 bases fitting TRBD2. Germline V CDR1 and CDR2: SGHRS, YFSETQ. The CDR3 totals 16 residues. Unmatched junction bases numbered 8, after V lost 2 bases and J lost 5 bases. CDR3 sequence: CASSFSGSGIENIQYF. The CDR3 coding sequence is TGCGCCAGCAGCTTTAGCGGGAGTGGGATTGAAAACATTCAGTACTTC.

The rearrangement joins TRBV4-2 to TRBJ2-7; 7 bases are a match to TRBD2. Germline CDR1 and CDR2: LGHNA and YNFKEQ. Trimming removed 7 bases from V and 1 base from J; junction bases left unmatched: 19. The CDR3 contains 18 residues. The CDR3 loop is CASTKAGTVGGPSYEQYF. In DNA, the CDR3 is TGTGCCAGCACCAAGGCCGGGACGGTGGGAGGGCCTTCCTACGAGCAGTACTTC.

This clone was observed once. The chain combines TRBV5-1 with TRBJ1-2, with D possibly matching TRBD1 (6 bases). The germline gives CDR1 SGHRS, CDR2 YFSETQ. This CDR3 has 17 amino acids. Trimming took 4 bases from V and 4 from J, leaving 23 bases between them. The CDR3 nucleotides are TGCGCCAGCAGCCCAAGCGTGAGGGACACCTCTGGCTATGGCTACACCTTC. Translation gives CASSPSVRDTSGYGYTF.

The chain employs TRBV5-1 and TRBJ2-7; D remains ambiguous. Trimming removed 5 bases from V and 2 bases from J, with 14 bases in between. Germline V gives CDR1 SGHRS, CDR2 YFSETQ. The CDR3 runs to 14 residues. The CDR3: CASSPGDKPYEQYF. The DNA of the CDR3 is TGCGCCAGCAGTCCCGGCGACAAGCCCTACGAGCAGTACTTC.

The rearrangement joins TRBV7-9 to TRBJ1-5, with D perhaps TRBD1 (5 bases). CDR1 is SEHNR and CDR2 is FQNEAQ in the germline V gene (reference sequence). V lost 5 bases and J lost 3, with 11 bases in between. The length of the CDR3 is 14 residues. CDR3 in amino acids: CASSPPTVNQPQHF. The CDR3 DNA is TGTGCCAGCAGCCCTCCGACAGTCAATCAGCCCCAGCATTTT.

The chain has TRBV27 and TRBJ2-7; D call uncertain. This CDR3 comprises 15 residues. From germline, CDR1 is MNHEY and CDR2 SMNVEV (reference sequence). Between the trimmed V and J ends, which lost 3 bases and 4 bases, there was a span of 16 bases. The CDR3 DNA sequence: TGTGCCAGCAGTTTGAAGCCCCTCGTATTTTACGAGCAGTACTTC. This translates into CASSLKPLVFYEQYF.

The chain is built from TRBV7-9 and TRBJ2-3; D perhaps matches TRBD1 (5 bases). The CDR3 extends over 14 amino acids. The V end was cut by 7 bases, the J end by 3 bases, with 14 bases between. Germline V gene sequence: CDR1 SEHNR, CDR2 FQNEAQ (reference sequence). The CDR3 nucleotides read TGTGCCAGCAACCAACAGGCGATTACAGATACGCAGTATTTT. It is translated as CASNQQAITDTQYF.

CDR3 sequence (DNA): TGTGCCAGCACCCGACTCCTACCCGGGACCGGGGGGAAACCTGAAGCTTTCTTT. It translates to CASTRLLPGTGGKPEAFF. This chain links TRBV27 with TRBJ1-1; D may be TRBD1 (5 bases). CDR3 length equals 18 residues. Looked up from germline, CDR1 is MNHEY and CDR2 is SMNVEV (reference sequence). V was cut by 7 bases and J by 6 bases, with 30 bases left in between.

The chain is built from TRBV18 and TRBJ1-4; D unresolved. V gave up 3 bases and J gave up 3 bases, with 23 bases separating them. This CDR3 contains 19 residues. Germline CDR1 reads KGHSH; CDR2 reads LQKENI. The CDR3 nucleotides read TGTGCCAGCTCACCCTGGGAGGCAGGCCTTGGCGTACCTAATGAAAAACTGTTTTTT. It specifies CASSPWEAGLGVPNEKLFF.

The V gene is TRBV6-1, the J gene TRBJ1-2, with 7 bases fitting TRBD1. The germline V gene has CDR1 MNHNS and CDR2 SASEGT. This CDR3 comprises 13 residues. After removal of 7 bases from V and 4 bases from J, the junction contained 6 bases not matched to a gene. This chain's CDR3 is CASNTGEGYGYTF. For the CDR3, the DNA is TGTGCCAGCAACACAGGGGAAGGCTATGGCTACACCTTC.

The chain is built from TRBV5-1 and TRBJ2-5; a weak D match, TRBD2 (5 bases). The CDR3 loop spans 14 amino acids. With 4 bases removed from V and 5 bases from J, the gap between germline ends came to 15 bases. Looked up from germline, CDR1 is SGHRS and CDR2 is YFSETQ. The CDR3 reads CASSLGLGMETQYF. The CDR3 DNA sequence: TGCGCCAGCAGCCTCGGACTCGGCATGGAGACCCAGTACTTC. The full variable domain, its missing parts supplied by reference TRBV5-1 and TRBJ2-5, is KAGVTQTPRYLIKTRGQQVTLSCSPISGHRSVSWYQQTPGQGLQFLFEYFSETQRNKGNFPGRFSGRQFSNSRSEMNVSTLELGDSALYLCASSLGLGMETQYFGPGTRLLVL.

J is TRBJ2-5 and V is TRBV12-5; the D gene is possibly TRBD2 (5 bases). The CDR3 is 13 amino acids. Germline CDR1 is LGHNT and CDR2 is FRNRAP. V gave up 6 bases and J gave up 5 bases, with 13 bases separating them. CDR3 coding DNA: TGTGCTAGTGGCTCGGGGATAGAGGAGACCCAGTACTTC. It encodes CASGSGIEETQYF. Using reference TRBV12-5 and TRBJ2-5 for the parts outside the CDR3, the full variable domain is DARVTQTPRHKVTEMGQEVTMRCQPILGHNTVFWYRQTMMQGLELLAYFRNRAPLDDSGMPKDRFSAEMPDATLATLKIQPSEPRDSAVYFCASGSGIEETQYFGPGTRLLVL.

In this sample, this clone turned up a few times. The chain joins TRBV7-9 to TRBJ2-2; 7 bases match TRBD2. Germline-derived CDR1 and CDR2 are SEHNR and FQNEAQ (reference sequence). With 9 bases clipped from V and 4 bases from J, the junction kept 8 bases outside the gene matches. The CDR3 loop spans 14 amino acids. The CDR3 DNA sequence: TGTGCCAGTTCGTGGCGGGAGAGCACCGGGGAGCTGTTTTTT. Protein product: CASSWRESTGELFF.

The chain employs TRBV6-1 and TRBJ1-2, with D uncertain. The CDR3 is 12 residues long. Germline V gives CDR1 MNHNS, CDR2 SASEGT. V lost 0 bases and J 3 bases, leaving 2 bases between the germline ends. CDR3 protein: CASSEAYYGYTF. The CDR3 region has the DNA TGTGCCAGCAGTGAAGCCTACTATGGCTACACCTTC.

The CDR3, as DNA: TGTGCCAGCAGTTACTCCGACAGCCTACTCTACGAGCAGTACTTC. It specifies CASSYSDSLLYEQYF. The chain combines TRBV6-5 with TRBJ2-7; D is perhaps TRBD1 (5 bases). Germline V CDR1 and CDR2: MNHEY, SVGAGI. The CDR3 runs to 15 residues. The ends were cut back, 0 bases at V and 3 bases at J, with 12 bases in the middle.

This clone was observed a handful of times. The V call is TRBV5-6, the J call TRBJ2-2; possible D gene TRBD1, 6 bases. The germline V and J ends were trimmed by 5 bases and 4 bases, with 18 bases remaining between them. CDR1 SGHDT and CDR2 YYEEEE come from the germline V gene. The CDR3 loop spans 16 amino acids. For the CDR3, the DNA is TGTGCCAGCAGGTCCAGAGGGACAAGGGGCACCGGGGAGCTGTTTTTT. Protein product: CASRSRGTRGTGELFF. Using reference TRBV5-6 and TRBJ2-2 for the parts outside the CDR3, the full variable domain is DAGVTQSPTHLIKTRGQQVTLRCSPKSGHDTVSWYQQALGQGPQFIFQYYEEEERQRGNFPDRFSGHQFPNYSSELNVNALLLGDSALYLCASRSRGTRGTGELFFGEGSRLTVL.

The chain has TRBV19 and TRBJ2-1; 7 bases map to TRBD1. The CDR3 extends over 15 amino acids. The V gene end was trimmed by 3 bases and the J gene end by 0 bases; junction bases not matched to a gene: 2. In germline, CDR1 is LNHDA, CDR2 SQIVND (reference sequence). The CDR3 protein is CASSMTGSSYNEQFF. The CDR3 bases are TGTGCCAGTAGTATGACAGGGAGCTCCTACAATGAGCAGTTCTTC. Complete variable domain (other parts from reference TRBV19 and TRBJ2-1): DGGITQSPKYLFRKEGQNVTLSCEQNLNHDAMYWYRQDPGQGLRLIYYSQIVNDFQKGDIAEGYSVSREKKESFPLTVTSAQKNPTAFYLCASSMTGSSYNEQFFGPGTRLTVL.